Described below is a single TCR beta chain sequence and its context. Its specificity is unknown. Method: immunoSEQ multiplex PCR; TCRdb's copy keeps in-frame clones and lacks some. The sample carries some 97,000 clones, approximately 91% recorded once. This specimen belongs to a study of OX40 agonist ivuxolimab in advanced cancers. Across the whole study: Ivuxolimab is a fully human IgG2 antibody that activates OX40 (CD134). The study gave patients intravenous ivuxolimab at 0.01 to 10 mg/kg every 2 weeks. The dose-escalation group included hepatocellular carcinoma, melanoma, renal cell carcinoma and head and neck cancer. The study, taken as a whole, reports: Certain nonresponders likewise exhibited a low normalized T-cell clonal expansion.

Germline assignment: CDR1 SGHDN and CDR2 FVKESK. Trimming stripped 0 bases from V and 3 bases from J, with 8 bases between. The CDR3 is 14 amino acids. The sequencing used CD4+ or CD8+ T cells sorted from blood, collected in a trial of the OX40 agonist ivuxolimab. The chain joins TRBV14 to TRBJ2-5; D not resolved. The receptor's source is an adult with an advanced solid tumor such as melanoma, head and neck, liver or kidney cancer. Here the CDR3 reads CASSQDTAKETQYF. The CDR3 nucleotides read TGTGCCAGCAGCCAAGACACAGCAAAAGAGACCCAGTACTTC.